This T cell receptor beta chain was profiled in a study of long-term antiretroviral therapy in people with HIV. The overall study: The 2015 recommendation for immediate ART came about a decade after the earliest samples. Regarding the study as a whole: No data were available on ART adherence, viral resistance or therapy changes. Whichever time point was examined, clones expanded before ART dominated the repertoire.

Points on this clone: Its target is not known.

The libraries were made with immunoSEQ v3.0 at survey level. For each individual sample, sequencing targeted about 40,000-55,000 T-cell genomes. Repertoires were generated with immunoSEQ multiplex PCR, while TCRdb's copy carries only in-frame clones and drops some. This table has tens of thousands of clones, approximately 90% appearing once. The source was unsorted PBMCs, collected around 5 years after starting antiretroviral therapy. The origin of this receptor is a middle-aged woman with HIV.

CDR3 DNA sequence: TGTGCCAGCAGTCCAAGGACTAGCGGGAGGGCGAATGAGCAGTTCTTC. Protein sequence: CASSPRTSGRANEQFF. The V gene is TRBV27, the J gene TRBJ2-1; 15 positions match TRBD2. V lost 5 bases, J lost 7 bases, and 6 bases stayed unmatched. The CDR3 runs 16 residues. Per the germline V gene, CDR1 is MNHEY and CDR2 is SMNVEV (reference sequence).